Sequencing of this TCR beta chain was carried out in a study of T cell repertoires in cytomegalovirus infection. About the research overall: Public TCR beta signature analysis indicated the presence of both CMV infection and matching HLA type.

Study-level findings and limits: HLA-C-restricted, CMV-specific TCR beta clonotypes were dominant ex vivo.

The CDR3 consists of 16 residues. J was trimmed by 7 bases and V by 5 bases; bases with no gene match: 13. Germline V gene lookup returns CDR1 SEHNR and CDR2 FQNEAQ (reference sequence). This clonotype was seen many times. Its antigen is as yet unknown. Each CDR3 protein is one row after TCRdb ran MiXCR on the reads. The top ten clones hold approximately 16% of a sample with a few hundred thousand distinct CDR3 sequences, approximately 8.3% of them seen once. The gene calls are TRBV7-9 and TRBJ1-4, with 7 bases lining up with TRBD1. The clonotype originates from a human donor in good health (CMV status not recorded). Some clones in this sample may be carry-over from other donors' samples. Sequenced sample: PBMCs. CDR3 amino acids: CASSRTGAGIVEKLFF. The DNA of the CDR3 is TGTGCCAGCAGCCGAACAGGGGCCGGGATCGTTGAAAAACTGTTTTTT.